The clone carrying this T cell receptor (beta chain) was seen only once. The sample belongs to a study of T cell changes during pregnancy in multiple sclerosis. Repertoires were generated with immunoSEQ multiplex PCR, while TCRdb's copy carries only in-frame clones and drops some. This table holds under 65,000 clones, 90% to 95% found once. The V end lost 5 bases, the J end lost 2 bases, and 19 bases lay between the germline ends. The CDR3 extends over 17 amino acids. Per germline, CDR1 SSHAT and CDR2 FNYEAQ (reference sequence). The chain is built from TRBV7-7 and TRBJ2-1; D may be TRBD2 (6 bases). This clonotype was obtained from a female donor with multiple sclerosis, enrolled in a pregnancy study. The specimen was CD8+ T cells from peripheral blood mononuclear cells, collected in the second trimester of pregnancy. The chain's CDR3 is CASSLSLGGTPYNEQFF. Written as DNA, the CDR3 is TGTGCCAGCAGCCTGAGCTTGGGCGGGACCCCCTACAATGAGCAGTTCTTC.